Presented here are 32 T cell receptor beta chains from one specimen sequenced in a study of CD4 T cells in relation to SARS-CoV-2 and coronaviruses. Method: immunoSEQ multiplex PCR; TCRdb's copy keeps in-frame clones and lacks some. The table shows around 54,000 clones, with around 90% occurring only once. Input material: naive CD4+ T cells from PBMCs. Subset described: naive CD4+ T cells isolated by negative enrichment. These receptors all stem from an adult with COVID-19.

This chain links TRBV27 with TRBJ2-3; 12 bases agree with TRBD2. Germline values: CDR1 MNHEY, CDR2 SMNVEV (reference sequence). After removal of 2 bases from V and 6 bases from J, the junction contained 6 bases not matched to a gene. The length of the CDR3 is 16 residues. The CDR3 reads CASSLMRLAGADTQYF. The CDR3, as DNA: TGTGCCAGCAGTTTAATGAGACTAGCGGGAGCTGATACGCAGTATTTT.

This clone has only one observation. The V call is TRBV4-2, the J call TRBJ2-7; 9 bases align to TRBD2. The germline CDR1 and CDR2 sequences are LGHNA and YNFKEQ. The CDR3 has 16 residues. The V and J ends lost 0 bases and 4 bases, in that order; junction bases with no gene match: 7. CDR3 sequence reads: CASSQETTGLAYEQYF. Here the CDR3 DNA reads TGTGCCAGCAGCCAAGAGACTACGGGACTAGCATACGAGCAGTACTTC.

This clone was recorded a few times. The chain carries TRBV4-2 and TRBJ2-3, with TRBD2 matching over 14 bases. The germline V gene has CDR1 LGHNA and CDR2 YNFKEQ. V lost 1 base, J lost 0 bases, and 3 bases stayed unmatched. This CDR3 is 18 amino acids long. This CDR3 is CASSQGLAGGPSTDTQYF. The CDR3 region has the DNA TGTGCCAGCAGCCAAGGACTAGCGGGAGGGCCTAGCACAGATACGCAGTATTTT.

The rearrangement links TRBV5-1 to TRBJ2-5; weak D call: TRBD2 (5 bases). The V end was cut by 2 bases, the J end by 3 bases, with 11 bases between. Germline loops: CDR1 SGHRS, CDR2 YFSETQ. CDR3 length: 14 residues. The DNA for the CDR3 is TGCGCCAGCAGCTTAGAAGGGAGAGAAGAGACCCAGTACTTC. Its translation: CASSLEGREETQYF.

In its sample, this clone was seen once. The chain employs TRBV5-1 and TRBJ2-2; 8 nucleotides agree with TRBD2. V lost 4 bases to trimming and J lost 6 bases; unmatched junction nucleotides: 8. The CDR3 spans 15 residues. CDR1 and CDR2 from the germline V gene are SGHRS and YFSETQ. The CDR3 region has the DNA TGCGCCAGCAGCCGTAGCGGGGCCGGTCCCGGGGAGCTGTTTTTT. Protein sequence: CASSRSGAGPGELFF. Full variable domain (remainder filled in from reference TRBV5-1 and TRBJ2-2): KAGVTQTPRYLIKTRGQQVTLSCSPISGHRSVSWYQQTPGQGLQFLFEYFSETQRNKGNFPGRFSGRQFSNSRSEMNVSTLELGDSALYLCASSRSGAGPGELFFGEGSRLTVL.

CDR3 sequence reads: CASSPRQLSSNQPQHF. As DNA, the CDR3 is TGCGCCAGCAGCCCCAGACAGCTCTCAAGCAATCAGCCCCAGCATTTT. The V gene is TRBV4-1, the J gene TRBJ1-5; a possible D gene is TRBD1 (5 bases). Germline CDR1 MGHRA, CDR2 YSYEKL. CDR3 size: 16 residues. Trimming took off 4 bases at V and 1 base at J, with 14 bases between the two ends.

The V gene is TRBV7-2, the J gene TRBJ2-7, with no clear D. The germline V gene has CDR1 SGHTA and CDR2 FQGNSA. This CDR3 contains 14 residues. V lost 1 base to trimming and J lost 5 bases, with 12 bases between them. The CDR3 bases are TGTGCCAGCAGCTTAGGACCGATCAGGAACGAGCAGTACTTC. Its translation is CASSLGPIRNEQYF.

This sequence joins TRBV18 and TRBJ1-1, with 8 bases matching TRBD1. J gave up 4 bases and V 3 bases, and 7 bases lay outside the gene matches. CDR3 length: 15 residues. The V gene's germline CDR1 is KGHSH and CDR2 LQKENI. CDR3 region: CASSPRDRLITEAFF. The CDR3 DNA is TGTGCCAGCTCACCCCGGGACAGGTTGATCACTGAAGCTTTCTTT.

This chain uses TRBV19 with TRBJ2-7; TRBD1 matches at 10 bases. This CDR3 region has 14 residues. Trimming removed 4 bases from V and 5 bases from J; junction bases left unmatched: 5. Germline V gene sequence: CDR1 LNHDA, CDR2 SQIVND (reference sequence). Here the CDR3 reads CASSTRDRGNEQYF. CDR3 nucleotide sequence: TGTGCCAGTAGTACGAGGGACAGGGGAAACGAGCAGTACTTC.

The chain couples TRBV28 to TRBJ1-2; D call uncertain. The V gene's germline CDR1 is MDHEN and CDR2 SYDVKM. The V gene lost 3 bases and the J gene lost 7 bases, with 9 bases spanning the gap. The CDR3 length is 12 residues. Here the CDR3 reads CASSFVGGGYTF. CDR3 DNA sequence: TGTGCCAGCAGTTTCGTGGGAGGTGGCTACACCTTC.

This clone was picked up a small number of times. The V call is TRBV28, the J call TRBJ1-5; no definite D call. Germline CDR1 is MDHEN and CDR2 is SYDVKM. The CDR3 is 14 residues long. V gave up 5 bases and J gave up 2 bases, with 10 bases separating them. CDR3 in amino acids: CASSDPWGNQPQHF. DNA of the CDR3: TGTGCCAGCAGTGACCCCTGGGGCAATCAGCCCCAGCATTTT.

The V gene is TRBV7-2, the J gene TRBJ2-1; TRBD2 matches at 10 bases. This CDR3 is built from 15 residues. Trimming removed 5 bases from V and 6 bases from J; junction bases left unmatched: 7. The germline V gene has CDR1 SGHTA and CDR2 FQGNSA. The CDR3 sequence is CASSPLAGKGNEQFF. The CDR3 DNA reads TGTGCCAGCAGCCCACTAGCGGGAAAAGGCAATGAGCAGTTCTTC.

V is TRBV28 and J is TRBJ2-7; 13 nucleotides line up with TRBD2. Trimming cost V 6 bases and J 1 base; bases outside gene matches: 0. The CDR3 sequence is 14 residues long. Germline loops: CDR1 MDHEN, CDR2 SYDVKM. The CDR3 DNA sequence: TGTGCCAGCAGACTAGCGGGGGGGTCCTACGAGCAGTACTTC. Residues: CASRLAGGSYEQYF.

V usage is TRBV27 and J usage is TRBJ2-1, with D possibly TRBD2 on 5 matching bases. Germline values: CDR1 MNHEY, CDR2 SMNVEV (reference sequence). V lost 5 bases and J lost 8, with 22 bases in between. The CDR3 contains 16 residues. The CDR3 protein is CASSTKMRRTQDEQFF. DNA of the CDR3: TGTGCCAGCAGTACAAAAATGAGGCGGACTCAGGATGAGCAGTTCTTC.

This clone was detected only once. V gene TRBV4-1 combines with J gene TRBJ1-4; D unresolved. The CDR3 consists of 21 residues. The ends were cut back, 5 bases at V and 0 bases at J, with 28 bases in the middle. Germline loops: CDR1 MGHRA, CDR2 YSYEKL. CDR3: CASSSIFSQGPTVATNEKLFF. The CDR3 DNA sequence: TGCGCCAGCAGCTCTATTTTTTCCCAAGGCCCCACAGTTGCAACTAATGAAAAACTGTTTTTT.

This rearrangement joins TRBV10-3 to TRBJ1-1; weak D call: TRBD1 (6 bases). The CDR3 covers 15 residues. Looked up from germline, CDR1 is ENHRY and CDR2 is SYGVKD. V was pared by 2 bases and J by 0 bases, with 10 bases between. CDR3 protein: CAISEGQTMNTEAFF. CDR3 nucleotides: TGTGCCATCAGTGAGGGACAGACCATGAACACTGAAGCTTTCTTT.

V usage is TRBV5-3 and J usage is TRBJ2-3, with D tentatively TRBD1 (6 bases). Being an ORF, TRBV5-3 has a function that is uncertain. The CDR3 extends over 18 amino acids. V was pared by 2 bases and J by 7 bases, with 26 bases between. The CDR3 spells CARSLQASRTVFSNTQYF. The CDR3 region has the DNA TGTGCCAGAAGCTTACAGGCTTCTAGGACAGTCTTTTCAAATACGCAGTATTTT.

The chain is built from TRBV30 and TRBJ1-6; D unresolved. Germline CDR1 and CDR2: GTSNPN and SVGIG (reference sequence). The ends were cut back, 3 bases at V and 11 bases at J, with 11 bases in the middle. This CDR3 region has 12 residues. CDR3 region: CAWRPVTTPLHF. The DNA of the CDR3 is TGTGCCTGGAGGCCGGTTACTACACCCCTCCACTTT.

Turning to this clone: One end of the junction varies from germline; a read error may be responsible. The chain carries TRBV24-1 and TRBJ1-1, with D perhaps TRBD1 (6 bases). CDR1 KGHDR and CDR2 SFDVKD come from the germline V gene. This CDR3 is 15 amino acids long. CDR3 DNA sequence: TGTGCCACCCGTGAGGGGGGACGGATGAACACTGAAGCTTTCTTT. It yields the protein CATREGGRMNTEAFF.

The chain couples TRBV27 to TRBJ2-2, with a possible D match to TRBD2 (6 bases). CDR3 length: 16 residues. CDR1 and CDR2 from the germline V gene are MNHEY and SMNVEV (reference sequence). V was clipped by 4 bases and J by 5 bases, with 17 bases between them. The chain's CDR3 is CASSSTGTRGTGELFF. The CDR3 bases are TGTGCCAGCAGTTCTACCGGGACCCGGGGGACCGGGGAGCTGTTTTTT.

The J gene is TRBJ2-3, the V gene TRBV28; 7 bases line up with TRBD2. Germline CDR1 reads MDHEN; CDR2 reads SYDVKM. The V gene end was trimmed by 0 bases and the J gene end by 0 bases; junction bases not matched to a gene: 0. The CDR3 extends over 15 amino acids. The CDR3 loop is CASSLWRGSTDTQYF. For the CDR3, the DNA is TGTGCCAGCAGTTTATGGCGGGGGAGCACAGATACGCAGTATTTT.

The chain has TRBV9 and TRBJ2-3; 10 nucleotides line up with TRBD2. V dropped 2 bases and J dropped 3; count of bases not matched to a gene: 3. Per the germline V gene, CDR1 is SGDLS and CDR2 is YYNGEE. CDR3 length: 15 amino acids. Here the CDR3 reads CASSVASGSTDTQYF. The DNA for the CDR3 is TGTGCCAGCAGCGTGGCTAGCGGGAGTACAGATACGCAGTATTTT.

CDR3 nucleotide sequence: TGTGCCAGTAGTTCAACGGCGGGCGGGAGCTGGCTCGAGCAGTACTTC. It specifies CASSSTAGGSWLEQYF. The chain uses TRBV19 and TRBJ2-7; 7 bases agree with TRBD2. In germline, CDR1 is LNHDA, CDR2 SQIVND (reference sequence). The trim removed 5 bases at V and 6 bases at J, leaving 16 bases unmatched. The CDR3 is 16 amino acids.

This chain connects TRBV30 to TRBJ2-7; either TRBD1 or TRBD2 may supply D (5 bases each). This CDR3 contains 14 residues. V dropped 0 bases and J dropped 6 bases, with 15 bases sitting between them. Germline CDR1 GTSNPN, CDR2 SVGIG (reference sequence). CDR3 coding DNA: TGTGCCTGGAGTGTACGAGCGGTTGGGGGCGAGCAGTACTTC. Its translation: CAWSVRAVGGEQYF. Using reference TRBV30 and TRBJ2-7 for the parts outside the CDR3, the full variable domain is SQTIHQWPATLVQPVGSPLSLECTVEGTSNPNLYWYRQAAGRGLQLLFYSVGIGQISSEVPQNLSASRPQDRQFILSSKKLLLSDSGFYLCAWSVRAVGGEQYFGPGTRLTVT.

The chain employs TRBV6-5 and TRBJ2-7; 9 bases map to TRBD1. J lost 4 bases, V lost 6 bases, and 7 bases had no gene match. CDR1 is MNHEY and CDR2 is SVGAGI in the germline V gene. This CDR3 contains 14 residues. The CDR3 DNA follows: TGTGCCAGCAGCAAACTGGGGACAGGGTACGAGCAGTACTTC. Translated: CASSKLGTGYEQYF.

A remark on this clone: One end of the junction is discordant with germline, which a read error may explain. V and J are TRBV2 and TRBJ2-5; the D gene is possibly TRBD1 (6 bases). In germline, CDR1 is SNHLY, CDR2 FYNNEI. The CDR3 contains 10 residues. The CDR3 sequence: CASIGTRVHF. The CDR3 nucleotides are TGTGCCAGCATCGGGACACGCGTACACTTC. Supplemented by reference TRBV2 and TRBJ2-5, the full variable domain reads EPEVTQTPSHQVTQMGQEVILRCVPISNHLYFYWYRQILGQKVEFLVSFYNNEISEKSEIFDDQFSVERPDGSNFTLKIRSTKLEDSAMYFCASIGTRVHFGPGTRLLVL.

V usage is TRBV6-1 and J usage is TRBJ2-7; 10 positions match TRBD2. Germline V gene data show CDR1 as MNHNS and CDR2 as SASEGT. This CDR3 has 15 residues. V was clipped by 1 base and J by 0 bases; unmatched bases: 0. This CDR3 is CASSEGTSGSYEQYF. The CDR3 DNA follows: TGTGCCAGCAGTGAAGGGACTAGCGGCTCCTACGAGCAGTACTTC.

The gene calls are TRBV4-1 and TRBJ1-2; TRBD1 matches 8 bases. This CDR3 is built from 17 residues. J was trimmed by 5 bases and V by 0 bases; bases with no gene match: 11. Germline CDR1 and CDR2: MGHRA and YSYEKL. CDR3 DNA sequence: TGCGCCAGCAGCCAAGATCGGTTCCTCCAGGGGGCATATGGCTACACCTTC. Its translation: CASSQDRFLQGAYGYTF.

The rearrangement joins TRBV3-1 (or the pseudogene TRBV3-2) to TRBJ1-1; TRBD1 matches at 8 bases. The CDR3 length is 15 residues. J gave up 7 bases and V 2 bases, and 9 bases lay outside the gene matches. Germline loops: CDR1 LGHDT, CDR2 YNNKEL (reference sequence). The CDR3 loop is CASSQTDRAKGEAFF. CDR3 nucleotides: TGTGCCAGCAGCCAAACGGACAGGGCAAAAGGTGAAGCTTTCTTT.

V and J are TRBV5-1 and TRBJ2-1, with D tentatively TRBD1 (7 bases). CDR3 length: 15 residues. Germline V CDR1 and CDR2: SGHRS, YFSETQ. Trimming took off 4 bases at V and 6 bases at J, with 17 bases between the two ends. The DNA for the CDR3 is TGCGCCAGCAGCCCGGGAGACAGGGCTGGCAATGAGCAGTTCTTC. Encoded protein: CASSPGDRAGNEQFF.

This sequence joins TRBV7-9 and TRBJ1-1; D not resolved. The CDR3 sequence is 13 residues long. CDR1 SEHNR and CDR2 FQNEAQ come from the germline V gene (reference sequence). Trimming shortened V by 2 bases and J by 8 bases, and 12 bases separated the two germline ends. CDR3 loop: CASSLMPSREAFF. The CDR3 DNA follows: TGTGCCAGCAGCTTAATGCCCAGTAGGGAAGCTTTCTTT.

This clone was found once. The chain has TRBV3-1 (or the pseudogene TRBV3-2) and TRBJ2-4; D is unclear. Trimming stripped 3 bases from V and 4 bases from J, with 7 bases between. The CDR3 is made up of 13 amino acids. Germline V gene sequence: CDR1 LGHDT, CDR2 YNNKEL (reference sequence). CDR3 in amino acids: CASSHSNKNIQYF. The CDR3 DNA reads TGTGCCAGCAGCCACTCGAATAAAAACATTCAGTACTTC.